Presented here are 28 T cell receptor beta chains from one specimen sequenced in a study of blood T cell repertoires in COVID-19. Method: immunoSEQ multiplex PCR; TCRdb's copy keeps in-frame clones and lacks some. The repertoire holds about 130,000 clones, with around 86% as singletons. The material sequenced was peripheral blood. The receptors were sampled from a man aged 55 to 69 with acute or convalescent COVID-19.

This clone was counted only a few times. The CDR3 coding sequence is TGCGCCAGCAGCCCCCCCGGGAACACTGAAGCTTTCTTT. Translation: CASSPPGNTEAFF. V and J are TRBV5-1 and TRBJ1-1; D gene unclear. The CDR3 length is 13 residues. The germline V gene has CDR1 SGHRS and CDR2 YFSETQ. V shed 4 bases and J shed 1 base, with 8 bases lying between them.

The chain uses TRBV29-1 and TRBJ2-7; 8 nucleotides align to TRBD1. Trimming took 2 bases from V and 3 from J; bases not matched to a gene: 3. The CDR3 consists of 13 residues. Germline CDR1 reads SQVTM; CDR2 reads ANQGSEA. The chain's CDR3 is CSVESDRDYEQYF. Here the CDR3 DNA reads TGCAGCGTTGAATCGGACAGGGACTACGAGCAGTACTTC.

This chain uses TRBV5-1 with TRBJ2-7; 9 bases agree with TRBD2. Unmatched junction bases numbered 4, after V lost 1 base and J lost 5 bases. In germline, CDR1 is SGHRS, CDR2 YFSETQ. This CDR3 has 14 residues. CDR3 DNA: TGCGCCAGCAGCTTGATTGCTAGCGGGAACGAGCAGTACTTC. Its translation is CASSLIASGNEQYF.

CDR3 region: CASTSRLAGGPQYF. The CDR3 bases are TGCGCCAGCACCTCCAGGCTAGCGGGAGGGCCTCAGTACTTC. V usage is TRBV4-1 and J usage is TRBJ2-7; the match to TRBD2 covers 12 bases. V lost 7 bases, J lost 10 bases, and 11 bases stayed unmatched. The CDR3 loop spans 14 amino acids. CDR1 and CDR2 (germline): MGHRA, YSYEKL.

The CDR3: CSVETGTRAAGEQFF. The CDR3 DNA is TGCAGCGTCGAAACCGGGACTAGGGCGGCGGGAGAGCAGTTCTTC. The chain uses TRBV29-1 and TRBJ2-1, with 8 nucleotides matching TRBD2. This CDR3 spans 15 amino acids. Germline loops: CDR1 SQVTM, CDR2 ANQGSEA. J was trimmed by 10 bases and V by 6 bases; bases with no gene match: 17.

V usage is TRBV5-1 and J usage is TRBJ2-7; TRBD2 matches 7 bases. V gave up 4 bases and J gave up 3 bases; unmatched junction bases: 10. The CDR3 is made up of 15 amino acids. Germline values: CDR1 SGHRS, CDR2 YFSETQ. In nucleotides, the CDR3 is TGCGCCAGCAGCCCCTATACGGGAGGAGGCTACGAGCAGTACTTC. It specifies CASSPYTGGGYEQYF.

The chain couples TRBV18 to TRBJ2-3; 8 bases are shared with TRBD2. The germline V gene encodes CDR1 KGHSH and CDR2 LQKENI. CDR3 length: 15 residues. The junction had 3 bases not matched to a gene; V was cut back by 3 bases and J by 1 base. The CDR3 protein is CASSPGLEGTDTQYF. The CDR3 DNA reads as TGTGCCAGCTCACCGGGACTAGAGGGCACAGATACGCAGTATTTT. The variable domain in full, completed from reference TRBV18 and TRBJ2-3, reads NAGVMQNPRHLVRRRGQEARLRCSPMKGHSHVYWYRQLPEEGLKFMVYLQKENIIDESGMPKERFSAEFPKEGPSILRIQQVVRGDSAAYFCASSPGLEGTDTQYFGPGTRLTVL.

This sequence joins TRBV19 and TRBJ2-1; the match to TRBD1 covers 9 bases. CDR1 is LNHDA and CDR2 is SQIVND in the germline V gene (reference sequence). J gave up 6 bases and V 7 bases, and 1 base lay outside the gene matches. The CDR3 length is 12 residues. The CDR3 bases are TGTGCCAGTACGGACAGGGGCAATGAGCAGTTCTTC. Its translation is CASTDRGNEQFF.

V gene TRBV10-3 combines with J gene TRBJ1-1, with a weak D call TRBD1 (6 bases). Looked up from germline, CDR1 is ENHRY and CDR2 is SYGVKD. Trimming stripped 2 bases from V and 9 bases from J, with 10 bases between. The CDR3 totals 12 residues. The CDR3 bases are TGTGCCATCAGTGAGGGGCAGGGGAAAGCTTTCTTT. This sequence encodes CAISEGQGKAFF.

This clone was seen just once. Other nucleotide sequences from this sample produce the same CDR3. This chain joins TRBV18 and TRBJ1-2; 7 bases map to TRBD1. CDR3 length equals 14 residues. Losses at the gene ends were 2 bases for V and 2 bases for J; bases not matched to a gene: 2. The germline V gene encodes CDR1 KGHSH and CDR2 LQKENI. CDR3 bases: TGTGCCAGCTCACCATCACAGGGGAACTATGGCTACACCTTC. Translated, it gives CASSPSQGNYGYTF.

This chain joins TRBV9 and TRBJ1-1, with D unresolved. Trimming left V 1 base short and J 4 bases short, with 11 bases between. Germline values: CDR1 SGDLS, CDR2 YYNGEE. The CDR3 consists of 14 residues. CDR3 region: CASSVLRESTEAFF. DNA for the CDR3: TGTGCCAGCAGCGTACTTCGGGAGAGCACTGAAGCTTTCTTT.

The chain links TRBV6-6 to TRBJ2-2; D may be TRBD2 (6 bases). Germline V gene data show CDR1 as MNHNY and CDR2 as SVGAGI (reference sequence). Trimming removed 6 bases at V and 8 bases at J, with 7 bases between. This CDR3 has 11 amino acids. CDR3 residues: CASSRGGELFF. DNA for the CDR3: TGTGCCAGCAGCCGGGGGGGGGAGCTGTTTTTT.

V is TRBV4-1 and J is TRBJ2-7, with 8 bases identical to TRBD2. Germline V gives CDR1 MGHRA, CDR2 YSYEKL. J gave up 2 bases and V 1 base, and 4 bases lay outside the gene matches. This CDR3 contains 15 residues. The CDR3, as DNA: TGCGCCAGCAGCCAAGGGCTAGCGGGCGCCTACGAGCAGTACTTC. It specifies CASSQGLAGAYEQYF.

V usage is TRBV2 and J usage is TRBJ1-2; 10 nucleotides match TRBD1. Germline lookup yields CDR1 SNHLY and CDR2 FYNNEI. Losses at the gene ends were 4 bases for V and 2 bases for J; bases not matched to a gene: 4. The CDR3 contains 15 residues. The CDR3 DNA is TGTGCCAGCAGTGCGCGGACAGGGGGGAACTATGGCTACACCTTC. This gives the protein CASSARTGGNYGYTF. The whole variable domain, remainder taken from reference TRBV2 and TRBJ1-2, is EPEVTQTPSHQVTQMGQEVILRCVPISNHLYFYWYRQILGQKVEFLVSFYNNEISEKSEIFDDQFSVERPDGSNFTLKIRSTKLEDSAMYFCASSARTGGNYGYTFGSGTRLTVV.

The chain employs TRBV10-3 and TRBJ2-6, with 11 bases aligning to TRBD1. The CDR3 extends over 17 amino acids. V gave up 9 bases and J gave up 0 bases; unmatched junction bases: 7. The germline V gene encodes CDR1 ENHRY and CDR2 SYGVKD. In nucleotides, the CDR3 is TGTGCCATTTCACCGGGACAGGGGGACTCTGGGGCCAACGTCCTGACTTTC. This codes for CAISPGQGDSGANVLTF.

This clone has a single count. The chain employs TRBV27 and TRBJ2-1; TRBD2 aligns across 14 bases. In germline, CDR1 is MNHEY, CDR2 SMNVEV (reference sequence). With 5 bases clipped from V and 0 bases from J, the junction kept 9 bases outside the gene matches. CDR3 size: 19 residues. This CDR3 is CASSLKGLAGAYSYNEQFF. In DNA, the CDR3 is TGTGCCAGCAGTCTAAAGGGACTAGCGGGGGCGTACTCCTACAATGAGCAGTTCTTC.

The chain recombines TRBV5-1 with TRBJ1-1, with D perhaps matching TRBD1 (5 bases). In germline, CDR1 is SGHRS, CDR2 YFSETQ. The V gene lost 0 bases and the J gene lost 1 base, with 13 bases spanning the gap. This CDR3 comprises 16 residues. CDR3 protein: CASSLAVAGRNTEAFF. In DNA, the CDR3 is TGCGCCAGCAGCTTGGCCGTTGCGGGGCGGAACACTGAAGCTTTCTTT. Combining the CDR3 with reference TRBV5-1 and TRBJ1-1 gives the whole variable domain KAGVTQTPRYLIKTRGQQVTLSCSPISGHRSVSWYQQTPGQGLQFLFEYFSETQRNKGNFPGRFSGRQFSNSRSEMNVSTLELGDSALYLCASSLAVAGRNTEAFFGQGTRLTVV.

The CDR3, as DNA: TGTGCCAGCAGTTTAATCCAGGGTTATGGCTACACCTTC. Translation gives CASSLIQGYGYTF. The chain employs TRBV12-3 or TRBV12-4 and TRBJ1-2, with a weak D call TRBD1 (5 bases). Trimming removed 2 bases at V and 5 bases at J, with 9 bases between. The CDR3 sequence is 13 residues long.

The rearrangement links TRBV19 to TRBJ1-1, with D unresolved. Deletions cut 4 bases from V and 5 bases from J, with 8 bases between. Per germline, CDR1 LNHDA and CDR2 SQIVND (reference sequence). This CDR3 region has 12 residues. CDR3 bases: TGTGCCAGTAGTACCCGGGGAACTGAAGCTTTCTTT. Translated, it gives CASSTRGTEAFF.

The gene calls are TRBV15 and TRBJ2-3, with a weak D call TRBD2 (6 bases). Trimming pared 5 bases from V and 7 bases from J, leaving 16 bases between. Germline-derived CDR1 and CDR2 are LNHNV and YYDKDF (reference sequence). There are 14 residues in the CDR3. CDR3 amino acids: CATSFSNSGNTQYF. The CDR3 coding sequence is TGTGCCACCAGCTTTTCCAATAGCGGTAATACGCAGTATTTT.

The chain uses TRBV7-8 and TRBJ1-1, with D unclear. The germline V and J ends were trimmed by 11 bases and 5 bases, with 18 bases remaining between them. This CDR3 has 13 residues. Germline V CDR1 and CDR2: SGHVS, FQNEAQ. CDR3 bases: TGTGCCTCAACTCACGGAGTGCGGACTGAAGCTTTCTTT. Protein: CASTHGVRTEAFF.

CDR3 amino acids: CASSPHGGGAEAFF. The CDR3 bases are TGTGCCAGTAGTCCACACGGGGGGGGCGCTGAAGCTTTCTTT. This chain uses TRBV19 with TRBJ1-1; D is possibly TRBD1 (6 bases). The germline V and J ends were trimmed by 5 bases and 6 bases, with 16 bases remaining between them. CDR3 size: 14 residues. The germline V gene has CDR1 LNHDA and CDR2 SQIVND (reference sequence).

The V gene is TRBV28, the J gene TRBJ2-7; TRBD1 matches 8 bases. Germline-derived CDR1 and CDR2 are MDHEN and SYDVKM. The CDR3 length is 18 residues. Germline trimming cut 6 bases from V and 5 bases from J; bases unmatched to any gene: 21. The CDR3 spells CASSGRGQGALHLHEQYF. CDR3 sequence (DNA): TGTGCCAGCAGCGGCCGTGGGCAGGGGGCTTTACACCTCCACGAGCAGTACTTC.

The rearrangement joins TRBV27 to TRBJ1-5; no definite D call. There are 15 residues in the CDR3. The germline CDR1 and CDR2 sequences are MNHEY and SMNVEV (reference sequence). Between the trimmed V and J ends, which lost 5 bases and 0 bases, there was a span of 11 bases. CDR3 amino acids: CASSPRGYSNQPQHF. For the CDR3, the DNA is TGTGCCAGCAGTCCCCGCGGCTATAGCAATCAGCCCCAGCATTTT.

The chain couples TRBV28 to TRBJ1-1; D gene uncertain. The CDR3 is made up of 15 amino acids. CDR1 and CDR2 (germline): MDHEN, SYDVKM. Trimming took off 7 bases at V and 4 bases at J, with 19 bases between the two ends. The CDR3 nucleotides read TGTGCCAGCACTTGGGGAGGAGTGAGGGCCACTGAAGCTTTCTTT. Its protein product is CASTWGGVRATEAFF.

J is TRBJ2-3 and V is TRBV13, with D tentatively TRBD2 (5 bases). The CDR3 loop spans 14 amino acids. With 8 bases removed from V and 5 bases from J, the gap between germline ends came to 17 bases. Germline V lookup: CDR1 PRHDT, CDR2 FYEKMQ (reference sequence). CDR3 residues: CASGYWVRGDTQYF. The CDR3 DNA follows: TGTGCCAGCGGGTACTGGGTCCGGGGAGATACGCAGTATTTT.

The chain is built from TRBV28 and TRBJ2-3, with unresolved D. Trimming took 4 bases from V and 7 from J, leaving 9 bases between them. This CDR3 comprises 12 residues. CDR1 and CDR2 from the germline V gene are MDHEN and SYDVKM. The CDR3 spells CASSSGAYTQYF. CDR3 nucleotides: TGTGCCAGCAGTTCAGGTGCCTATACGCAGTATTTT.

This clone has just one count. The chain is built from TRBV28 and TRBJ2-1; D may be TRBD2 (5 bases). Germline V gives CDR1 MDHEN, CDR2 SYDVKM. V was shortened by 5 bases and J by 1 base, with 15 bases between the two germline ends. This CDR3 contains 16 residues. CDR3 sequence reads: CASSGSASFSYNEQFF. In nucleotides, the CDR3 is TGTGCCAGCAGTGGGAGCGCCAGCTTTTCCTACAATGAGCAGTTCTTC.